These 15 T cell receptor beta chains originate from one sample sequenced in a study of blood T cell repertoires in COVID-19. Using immunoSEQ multiplex PCR, the repertoire was profiled, and TCRdb retains in-frame clones only, with some absent. Of 150,000 to 250,000 clones listed, around four fifths were seen once; the top ten hold 6.9%. Sequenced: peripheral blood. The receptors stem from a human donor with acute or convalescent COVID-19. The donor label of this sample is uncertain.

V usage is TRBV3-1 (or the pseudogene TRBV3-2) and J usage is TRBJ2-3, with 11 bases identical to TRBD2. With 4 bases clipped from V and 3 bases from J, the junction kept 9 bases outside the gene matches. Germline values: CDR1 LGHDT, CDR2 YNNKEL (reference sequence). The CDR3 is 17 amino acids. The CDR3 spells CASSPFPLAGGTDTQYF. Here the CDR3 DNA reads TGTGCCAGCAGCCCCTTCCCATTAGCGGGAGGGACAGATACGCAGTATTTT.

This clone occurred once. The chain combines TRBV6-1 with TRBJ1-1, with 10 nucleotides matching TRBD1. CDR1 is MNHNS, CDR2 SASEGT, per germline. The CDR3 runs 16 residues. Unmatched junction bases numbered 6, after V lost 4 bases and J lost 1 base. DNA of the CDR3: TGTGCCAGCAGTGGCCGACAGGGGGCGTCGAACACTGAAGCTTTCTTT. Residues: CASSGRQGASNTEAFF.

The V gene is TRBV30, the J gene TRBJ1-5; weak D call: TRBD1 (6 bases). Germline V gene sequence: CDR1 GTSNPN, CDR2 SVGIG (reference sequence). The CDR3 totals 16 residues. The V and J ends lost 5 bases and 0 bases respectively, with 17 bases between them. CDR3: CAWSRAGQTSNQPQHF. CDR3 bases: TGTGCCTGGTCCCGGGCTGGACAGACTAGCAATCAGCCCCAGCATTTT.

The genes are TRBV15 and TRBJ1-4; the D gene is possibly TRBD1 (6 bases). Deletions cut 5 bases from V and 9 bases from J, with 13 bases between. This CDR3 has 13 residues. Germline V gene sequence: CDR1 LNHNV, CDR2 YYDKDF (reference sequence). CDR3 amino acids: CATSLRQDKKLFF. The CDR3 nucleotides read TGTGCCACCAGCTTGAGACAGGATAAAAAACTGTTTTTT.

The J gene is TRBJ1-1, the V gene TRBV5-5, with D tentatively TRBD1 (6 bases). V shed 4 bases and J shed 1 base, with 20 bases lying between them. CDR1 and CDR2 (germline): SGHKS, YYEKEE (reference sequence). This CDR3 contains 17 residues. The CDR3 sequence is CASSLRQVGHGNTEAFF. The DNA for the CDR3 is TGTGCCAGCAGCCTGAGACAGGTCGGCCATGGGAACACTGAAGCTTTCTTT.

This sequence joins TRBV7-2 and TRBJ2-3; no clear D gene. CDR1 and CDR2 from the germline V gene are SGHTA and FQGNSA. This CDR3 contains 14 residues. Trimming cost V 1 base and J 0 bases, with 5 bases left between them. The CDR3 reads CASSLVTSTDTQYF. In DNA, the CDR3 is TGTGCCAGCAGCTTAGTGACTAGCACAGATACGCAGTATTTT.

The chain employs TRBV29-1 and TRBJ1-1, with 7 bases lining up with TRBD1. After removal of 4 bases from V and 0 bases from J, the junction contained 5 bases not matched to a gene. From germline, CDR1 is SQVTM and CDR2 ANQGSEA. The CDR3 spans 14 residues. The CDR3 DNA reads TGCAGCGTTGTAGCCGGGACAGTGAACACTGAAGCTTTCTTT. It translates to CSVVAGTVNTEAFF.

The chain has TRBV3-1 (or the pseudogene TRBV3-2) and TRBJ1-2; D is uncertain. The V end lost 5 bases, the J end lost 2 bases, and 15 bases lay between the germline ends. Per germline, CDR1 LGHDT and CDR2 YNNKEL (reference sequence). The CDR3 length is 15 residues. The CDR3 coding sequence is TGTGCCAGCAGCTCCTCGGGAGCGGGGAACTATGGCTACACCTTC. Protein sequence: CASSSSGAGNYGYTF.

V usage is TRBV7-9 and J usage is TRBJ1-4; 8 bases are a match to TRBD1. V shed 5 bases, J shed 4 bases, and the junction held 3 bases outside the gene matches. There are 14 residues in the CDR3. Germline CDR1 reads SEHNR; CDR2 reads FQNEAQ (reference sequence). CDR3 coding DNA: TGTGCCAGCAGCCGGGGACAGGTTAATGAAAAACTGTTTTTT. This encodes CASSRGQVNEKLFF. Complete variable domain (other parts from reference TRBV7-9 and TRBJ1-4): DTGVSQNPRHKITKRGQNVTFRCDPISEHNRLYWYRQTLGQGPEFLTYFQNEAQLEKSRLLSDRFSAERPKGSFSTLEIQRTEQGDSAMYLCASSRGQVNEKLFFGSGTQLSVL.

The V call is TRBV5-1, the J call TRBJ1-2, with TRBD1 matching 9 bases. Per the germline V gene, CDR1 is SGHRS and CDR2 is YFSETQ. This CDR3 region has 15 residues. Trimming cost V 3 bases and J 0 bases; bases outside gene matches: 3. The CDR3 here is CASSSQGAANYGYTF. The CDR3, as DNA: TGCGCCAGCAGCTCACAGGGGGCGGCTAACTATGGCTACACCTTC. The full variable domain, in which reference TRBV5-1 and TRBJ1-2 provide the parts outside the CDR3, is KAGVTQTPRYLIKTRGQQVTLSCSPISGHRSVSWYQQTPGQGLQFLFEYFSETQRNKGNFPGRFSGRQFSNSRSEMNVSTLELGDSALYLCASSSQGAANYGYTFGSGTRLTVV.

The chain recombines TRBV25-1 with TRBJ2-7, with D maybe TRBD2 (5 bases). Trimming took off 3 bases at V and 8 bases at J, with 14 bases between the two ends. This CDR3 is built from 13 residues. Germline CDR1 is MGHDK and CDR2 is SYGVNS. CDR3 sequence reads: CASSDGRADQQYF. The DNA of the CDR3 is TGTGCCAGCAGTGATGGGCGGGCGGACCAGCAGTACTTC.

The V gene is TRBV2, the J gene TRBJ2-1, with a possible D match to TRBD2 (6 bases). The length of the CDR3 is 14 residues. Deletions cut 3 bases from V and 0 bases from J, with 6 bases between. The germline V gene has CDR1 SNHLY and CDR2 FYNNEI. For the CDR3, the DNA is TGTGCCAGCAGTGAGGGGGGCTCCTACAATGAGCAGTTCTTC. Translating gives CASSEGGSYNEQFF. Drawing the rest from reference TRBV2 and TRBJ2-1, the complete variable domain is EPEVTQTPSHQVTQMGQEVILRCVPISNHLYFYWYRQILGQKVEFLVSFYNNEISEKSEIFDDQFSVERPDGSNFTLKIRSTKLEDSAMYFCASSEGGSYNEQFFGPGTRLTVL.

This rearrangement joins TRBV7-2 to TRBJ2-3; tentative D call: TRBD1 (5 bases). Germline V gene data show CDR1 as SGHTA and CDR2 as FQGNSA. V was shortened by 6 bases and J by 7 bases, with 14 bases between the two germline ends. CDR3 size: 13 residues. The CDR3 sequence is CASSSDRAYTQYF. The CDR3 nucleotides are TGTGCCAGCAGTTCTGACAGAGCTTATACGCAGTATTTT. The full variable domain, completed using reference TRBV7-2 and TRBJ2-3, is GAGVSQSPSNKVTEKGKDVELRCDPISGHTALYWYRQSLGQGLEFLIYFQGNSAPDKSGLPSDRFSAERTGGSVSTLTIQRTQQEDSAVYLCASSSDRAYTQYFGPGTRLTVL.

The chain recombines TRBV28 with TRBJ1-1, with 12 bases that match TRBD1. The length of the CDR3 is 15 residues. Trimming cost V 5 bases and J 8 bases; bases outside gene matches: 9. Per germline, CDR1 MDHEN and CDR2 SYDVKM. CDR3 sequence (DNA): TGTGCCAGCAGTCCCCGGGACAGGGGGCTCGTCGAAGCTTTCTTT. Translation: CASSPRDRGLVEAFF.

The V gene is TRBV6-5, the J gene TRBJ1-4; 9 nucleotides agree with TRBD1. The CDR3 has 16 amino acids. The V gene end was trimmed by 1 base and the J gene end by 7 bases; junction bases not matched to a gene: 7. Per germline, CDR1 MNHEY and CDR2 SVGAGI. The CDR3 nucleotides read TGTGCCAGCAGTTACTTCCGGACAGGGGTGACTGAAAAACTGTTTTTT. Translated: CASSYFRTGVTEKLFF.